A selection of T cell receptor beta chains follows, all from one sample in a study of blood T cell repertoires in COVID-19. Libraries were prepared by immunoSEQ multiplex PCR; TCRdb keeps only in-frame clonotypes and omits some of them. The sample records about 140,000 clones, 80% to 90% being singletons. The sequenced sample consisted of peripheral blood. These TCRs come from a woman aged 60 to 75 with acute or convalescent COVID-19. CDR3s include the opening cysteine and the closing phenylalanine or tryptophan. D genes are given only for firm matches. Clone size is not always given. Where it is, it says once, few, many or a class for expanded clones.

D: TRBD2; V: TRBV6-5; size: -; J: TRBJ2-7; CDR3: CASSYSLAGSYEQYF; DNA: TGTGCCAGCAGTTACTCACTAGCGGGGTCCTACGAGCAGTACTTC
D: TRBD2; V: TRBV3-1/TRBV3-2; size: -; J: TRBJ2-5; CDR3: CASSPVSGSGGGETQYF; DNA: TGTGCCAGCAGCCCGGTTTCGGGATCGGGGGGAGGGGAGACCCAGTACTTC
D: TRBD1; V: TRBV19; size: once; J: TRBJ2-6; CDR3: CASSISFLAGGAVGANVLTF; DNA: TGTGCCAGTAGTATATCATTCCTCGCAGGGGGCGCGGTTGGGGCCAACGTCCTGACTTTC
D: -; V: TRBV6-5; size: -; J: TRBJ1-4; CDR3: CASRNPGANEKLFF; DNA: TGTGCCAGCCGAAATCCAGGGGCTAATGAAAAACTGTTTTTT
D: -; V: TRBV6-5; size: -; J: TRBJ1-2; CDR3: CASRLGEAPYGYTF; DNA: TGTGCCAGCCGCCTAGGGGAGGCACCCTATGGCTACACCTTC
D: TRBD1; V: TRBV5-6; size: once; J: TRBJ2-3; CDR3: CASSFGTGPDTQYF; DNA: TGTGCCAGCAGCTTCGGGACAGGACCAGATACGCAGTATTTT
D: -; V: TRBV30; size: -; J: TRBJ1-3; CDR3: CAWSVGVDHSGNTIYF; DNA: TGTGCCTGGAGTGTAGGGGTGGACCACTCTGGAAACACCATATATTTT
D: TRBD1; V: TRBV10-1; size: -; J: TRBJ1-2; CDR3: CASSDSGGSRYYGYTF; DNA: TGCGCCAGCAGTGATTCAGGGGGTTCTAGGTACTATGGCTACACCTTC
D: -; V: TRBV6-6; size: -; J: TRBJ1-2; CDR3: CASHAKGQRLYGYTF; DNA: TGTGCCAGCCACGCTAAGGGACAACGACTCTATGGCTACACCTTC
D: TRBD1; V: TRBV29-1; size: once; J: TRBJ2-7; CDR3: CSAARDRAYEQYF; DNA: TGCAGCGCCGCCCGGGACAGGGCTTACGAGCAGTACTTC
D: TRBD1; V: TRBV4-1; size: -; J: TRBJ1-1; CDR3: CASSLGTGAEAFF; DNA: TGCGCCAGCAGCCTAGGGACAGGGGCTGAAGCTTTCTTT
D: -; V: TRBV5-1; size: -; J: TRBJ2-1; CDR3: CASSPRVNYNEQFF; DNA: TGCGCCAGCAGCCCCAGGGTCAATTACAATGAGCAGTTCTTC
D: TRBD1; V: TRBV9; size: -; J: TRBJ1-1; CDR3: CASSEPTGDTEAFF; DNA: TGTGCCAGCAGCGAACCTACAGGGGATACTGAAGCTTTCTTT
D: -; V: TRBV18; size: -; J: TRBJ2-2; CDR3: CASSPITTGELFF; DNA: TGTGCCAGCTCACCAATCACTACCGGGGAGCTGTTTTTT
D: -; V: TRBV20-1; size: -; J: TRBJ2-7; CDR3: CSAPPGYEQYF; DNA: TGCAGTGCTCCCCCAGGTTACGAGCAGTACTTC
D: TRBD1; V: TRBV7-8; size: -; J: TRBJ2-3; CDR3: CASSSDRQGAGDTQYF; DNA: TGTGCCAGCAGCTCCGATCGACAGGGGGCAGGAGATACGCAGTATTTT
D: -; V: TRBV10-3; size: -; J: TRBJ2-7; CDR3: CAIGDTGYEQYF; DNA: TGTGCCATCGGGGATACAGGGTACGAGCAGTACTTC
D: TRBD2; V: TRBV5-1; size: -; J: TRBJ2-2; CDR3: CASSSGTSGAGELFF; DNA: TGCGCCAGCAGCTCCGGGACTAGCGGTGCCGGGGAGCTGTTTTTT
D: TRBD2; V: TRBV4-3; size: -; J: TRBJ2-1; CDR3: CASSLGLAGRNEQFF; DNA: TGCGCCAGCAGCCTCGGACTAGCGGGGAGGAATGAGCAGTTCTTC
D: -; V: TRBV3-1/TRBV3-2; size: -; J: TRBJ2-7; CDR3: CASSQGAILAYEQYF; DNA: TGTGCCAGCAGCCAAGGGGCGATACTAGCCTACGAGCAGTACTTC
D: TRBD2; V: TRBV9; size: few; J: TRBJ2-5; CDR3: CASSVARGSGGTQYF; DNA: TGTGCCAGCAGCGTAGCAAGGGGTAGCGGGGGGACCCAGTACTTC
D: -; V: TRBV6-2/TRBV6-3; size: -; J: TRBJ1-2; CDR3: CASSLTGDFYGYTF; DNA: TGTGCCAGCAGTCTAACAGGAGACTTCTATGGCTACACCTTC
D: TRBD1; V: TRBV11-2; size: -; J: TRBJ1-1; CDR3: CASSRPLRTGNTEAFF; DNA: TGTGCCAGCAGCAGACCCCTCCGGACAGGGAACACTGAAGCTTTCTTT
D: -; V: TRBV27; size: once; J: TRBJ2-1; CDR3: CASKPSGGQYNEQFF; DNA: TGTGCCAGCAAACCCTCGGGGGGCCAATACAATGAGCAGTTCTTC
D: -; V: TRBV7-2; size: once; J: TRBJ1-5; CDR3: CASSPYRGVNQPQHF; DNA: TGTGCCAGCAGCCCCTATCGGGGTGTCAATCAGCCCCAGCATTTT